These T cell receptor beta chains were read from a single sample in a study of blood T cell repertoires in COVID-19. Profiling relied on immunoSEQ multiplex PCR, and the TCRdb table lists in-frame clones only, not all of them. This repertoire shows around 87,000 clones, 70% to 90% found once; its top ten account for approximately 9.3%. Sequencing was done on a sample of peripheral blood. The origin of the receptors is a man aged 50 to 60 with acute or convalescent COVID-19. The conserved cysteine and the conserved F or W are not part of the CDR3 here. A D gene is named only where the DNA matches it firmly. Not every row has a clone size; where given, it reads once, few, many or a size class.

TRBV2	TRBJ2-3	few	TRBD2	ASKIGLAGGLTDTQY
TRBV7-9	TRBJ2-1	.	TRBD1	ASSLVRDRGDEQF
TRBV7-6	TRBJ2-5	.	.	ASSPMAVQGETQY
TRBV12-3/TRBV12-4	TRBJ2-1	.	.	ASSRQDRNEQF
TRBV6-6	TRBJ1-5	.	TRBD1	ASSYDRVYNQPQH
TRBV19	TRBJ1-2	.	.	ASTNTDNYGYT
TRBV5-1	TRBJ1-2	.	TRBD1	ASSGGQGIYGYT
TRBV6-5	TRBJ2-7	.	TRBD2	ASSLAGLAAYEQY
TRBV7-3	TRBJ1-2	.	TRBD1	ASSLTRDSPYGYT
TRBV9	TRBJ2-1	.	TRBD2	ASSTLGTSNEQF
TRBV7-3	TRBJ2-5	.	TRBD1	ASSRGTGQETQY
TRBV28	TRBJ2-3	.	.	ASSPRLTDTQY
TRBV6-4	TRBJ1-4	.	.	ASSDSAGNEKLF
TRBV5-5	TRBJ2-1	.	TRBD2	ASSTRTSGGYNEQF
TRBV5-1	TRBJ2-3	.	.	ASRPQPAGPSTDTQY
TRBV5-7	TRBJ2-5	.	TRBD1	ASSQPTGKETQY
TRBV27	TRBJ1-2	.	.	ASGRGTVTANYGYT
TRBV6-5	TRBJ1-4	once	.	ASSPDRQVYEKLF
TRBV30	TRBJ2-5	once	TRBD2	AWTSGETQY
TRBV9	TRBJ2-1	.	.	ASSVAQGLMYEQF
TRBV11-2	TRBJ1-1	.	.	ASSLAMSGTEAF
TRBV30	TRBJ1-4	.	.	AWSNSEKLF
TRBV3-1/TRBV3-2	TRBJ2-2	.	TRBD1	ASSPAMGQGNTGELF
TRBV7-3	TRBJ2-3	.	.	ASSLAGGSTDTQY
TRBV2	TRBJ2-1	.	TRBD2	ASNLLTSGASNEQF
TRBV7-9	TRBJ1-5	once	.	ASSSTGNQPQH
TRBV6-1	TRBJ1-2	.	.	ASSDGQRKNYGYT
TRBV6-1	TRBJ1-1	.	.	ASSEARGTEAF
TRBV7-2	TRBJ1-2	.	.	ASSLGGGTGNYGYT
TRBV15	TRBJ2-7	.	.	ATSRDRGREQY
TRBV9	TRBJ2-3	.	.	ASSPFSTDTQY
TRBV19	TRBJ1-5	.	TRBD1	ASSIRDRVRQPQH
TRBV15	TRBJ1-2	.	TRBD1	ATRGTGGYGYT
TRBV7-3	TRBJ1-6	few	.	ASSLRSCRVRSSPLH
TRBV5-6	TRBJ1-2	.	TRBD1	ASSLAGGLNYGYT
TRBV2	TRBJ2-7	.	.	ASTPVRDTHYEQY
TRBV7-2	TRBJ1-2	.	TRBD1	ASSSRQGAFYGYT